The next 9 T cell receptor beta chains were all read from a single sample in a study of naive and memory T cell subsets listed by TCRdb under 2017. Libraries were made using UMI-ligation and nested PCR. TCRdb names Illumina MiSeq as the instrument used. The beta constant-region primer consisted of an equimolar mixture of two oligonucleotides that together covered TRBC1 and TRBC2. The raw public data were reprocessed by TCRdb itself: fastp quality trimming at Q25, MiXCR clonotype calling, in-frame beta chains only. All rows with the same CDR3 protein become a single entry with the most common DNA and genes. The sample records 130,000 to 150,000 distinct CDR3 sequences, approximately 17% of which are singletons. Approximately 0.13% of the sample is held by the ten biggest clonotypes. Source material: naive CD4+ T cells from blood. The cell subset or site label on this specimen signifies: naive T cells, CD45RA high CD27+. The receptors shown here come from a human donor in good health.

The V and J genes are TRBV7-2 and TRBJ2-1; TRBD2 matches 8 bases. The germline V gene encodes CDR1 SGHTA and CDR2 FQGNSA. CDR3 length: 15 amino acids. Trimming took 5 bases from V and 8 from J; bases not matched to a gene: 11. CDR3 in DNA: TGTGCCAGCAGCCCTCCCACTAGCGGTTACCATGAGCAGTTCTTC. This gives the protein CASSPPTSGYHEQFF.

Only a few counts were recorded for this clonotype. The chain recombines TRBV30 with TRBJ1-2, with D possibly matching TRBD1 (6 bases). V was pared by 0 bases and J by 8 bases, with 16 bases between. Germline values: CDR1 GTSNPN, CDR2 SVGIG (reference sequence). CDR3 length: 14 residues. CDR3 sequence: CAWSVRGAWSGYTF. The DNA of the CDR3 is TGTGCCTGGAGTGTAAGGGGGGCTTGGTCGGGCTACACCTTC.

The genes are TRBV7-4 and TRBJ2-2; 8 bases align to TRBD2. This CDR3 contains 16 residues. Germline CDR1 and CDR2: SGHVT and SQSDAQ. J gave up 1 base and V 6 bases, and 7 bases lay outside the gene matches. In DNA, the CDR3 is TGTGCCAGCAGTCTAGCGGGCACTTTGAACACCGGGGAGCTGTTTTTT. Translated: CASSLAGTLNTGELFF.

This chain joins TRBV7-9 and TRBJ2-1; D not certain. The CDR3 contains 17 residues. Germline V gene sequence: CDR1 SEHNR, CDR2 FQNEAQ (reference sequence). V was clipped by 5 bases and J by 0 bases, with 17 bases between them. The CDR3, as DNA: TGTGCCAGCAGCCCTCAATCCCCTGAATTCTCCTACAATGAGCAGTTCTTC. This gives the protein CASSPQSPEFSYNEQFF.

V gene TRBV4-1 combines with J gene TRBJ2-2, with TRBD2 identical over 9 bases. The CDR3 totals 17 residues. Germline V gene lookup returns CDR1 MGHRA and CDR2 YSYEKL. Trimming at V came to 1 base and at J to 5 bases, leaving 8 bases not matched to a gene. In DNA, the CDR3 is TGCGCCAGCAGCCAAGCTTTAGCGGGAGTACAAACCGGGGAGCTGTTTTTT. It translates to CASSQALAGVQTGELFF.

This clonotype occurred a few times. The genes are TRBV6-5 and TRBJ2-7; no definite D call. V was pared by 6 bases and J by 0 bases, with 6 bases between. CDR1 is MNHEY and CDR2 is SVGAGI in the germline V gene. The CDR3 is 12 amino acids. The CDR3 region is CASRDRSYEQYF. Written as DNA, the CDR3 is TGTGCCAGCAGGGACCGCTCCTACGAGCAGTACTTC.

This clonotype was counted only a few times. V and J are TRBV27 and TRBJ2-7; D gene unclear. V lost 2 bases and J 2 bases, leaving 19 bases between the germline ends. The CDR3 covers 17 residues. Germline assignment: CDR1 MNHEY and CDR2 SMNVEV (reference sequence). The DNA for the CDR3 is TGTGCCAGCAGTTTAACCCGCAGAAATTTTGGGACCTACGAGCAGTACTTC. It specifies CASSLTRRNFGTYEQYF.

The rearrangement uses TRBV4-3 and TRBJ2-5; 8 nucleotides agree with TRBD2. Germline V lookup: CDR1 LGHNA, CDR2 YSLEER. The trim removed 0 bases at V and 0 bases at J, leaving 6 bases unmatched. The CDR3 extends over 17 amino acids. The CDR3 region is CASSQELAGGYQETQYF. CDR3 sequence (DNA): TGCGCCAGCAGCCAAGAACTCGCGGGGGGATACCAAGAGACCCAGTACTTC.

This chain links TRBV13 with TRBJ2-7; D is perhaps TRBD2 (6 bases). Trimming removed 0 bases at V and 2 bases at J, with 8 bases between. From germline, CDR1 is PRHDT and CDR2 FYEKMQ (reference sequence). The CDR3 extends over 14 amino acids. This CDR3 reads CASSLGGTAYEQYF. DNA of the CDR3: TGTGCCAGCAGCTTAGGCGGGACTGCCTACGAGCAGTACTTC. The variable domain in full, completed from reference TRBV13 and TRBJ2-7, reads AAGVIQSPRHLIKEKRETATLKCYPIPRHDTVYWYQQGPGQDPQFLISFYEKMQSDKGSIPDRFSAQQFSDYHSELNMSSLELGDSALYFCASSLGGTAYEQYFGPGTRLTVT.